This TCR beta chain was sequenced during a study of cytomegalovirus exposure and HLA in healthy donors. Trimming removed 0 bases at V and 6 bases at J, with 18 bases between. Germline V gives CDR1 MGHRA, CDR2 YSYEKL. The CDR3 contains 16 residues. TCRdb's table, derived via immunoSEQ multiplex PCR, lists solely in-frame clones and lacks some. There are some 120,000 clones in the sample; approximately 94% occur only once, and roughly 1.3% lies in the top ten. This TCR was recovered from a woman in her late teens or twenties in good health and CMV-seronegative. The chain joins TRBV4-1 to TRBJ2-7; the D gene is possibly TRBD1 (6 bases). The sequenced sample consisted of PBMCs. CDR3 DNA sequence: TGCGCCAGCAGCCAAGATACGGCCAGGAAAGGGGGCGAGCAGTACTTC. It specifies CASSQDTARKGGEQYF.